This T cell receptor (beta chain) originates from a study of cytomegalovirus exposure and HLA in healthy donors. 60 Vbeta and 13 Jbeta primers were used in PCR. Data came from immunoSEQ multiplex PCR; TCRdb stores just in-frame clones and leaves some out. The sample holds some 99,000 clones; around 68% are singletons and the top ten take roughly 1.2%. In regard to this clone: Its antigen is not identified.

Study results and limitations: As a later analysis showed, a missense DCLRE1C variant was linked to trimming of TCR beta V- and J-genes. A further, later analysis showed that HLA-associated TCR beta chains (compared with equally common others) were more clonally expanded. Evidence from a later analysis indicated that most CMV-associated TCR beta chains looked HLA-restricted.

The source is a female donor in good health and CMV-seronegative. The sample taken for sequencing was PBMCs.

The CDR3 DNA sequence: TGTGCCAGCATTAGGGACAGGGACCTCTACGAGCAGTACTTC. It codes for CASIRDRDLYEQYF. The rearrangement joins TRBV6-4 to TRBJ2-7; 9 nucleotides line up with TRBD1. This CDR3 comprises 14 residues. Per the germline V gene, CDR1 is MRHNA and CDR2 is SNTAGT. Trimming removed 7 bases from V and 3 bases from J; junction bases left unmatched: 7.